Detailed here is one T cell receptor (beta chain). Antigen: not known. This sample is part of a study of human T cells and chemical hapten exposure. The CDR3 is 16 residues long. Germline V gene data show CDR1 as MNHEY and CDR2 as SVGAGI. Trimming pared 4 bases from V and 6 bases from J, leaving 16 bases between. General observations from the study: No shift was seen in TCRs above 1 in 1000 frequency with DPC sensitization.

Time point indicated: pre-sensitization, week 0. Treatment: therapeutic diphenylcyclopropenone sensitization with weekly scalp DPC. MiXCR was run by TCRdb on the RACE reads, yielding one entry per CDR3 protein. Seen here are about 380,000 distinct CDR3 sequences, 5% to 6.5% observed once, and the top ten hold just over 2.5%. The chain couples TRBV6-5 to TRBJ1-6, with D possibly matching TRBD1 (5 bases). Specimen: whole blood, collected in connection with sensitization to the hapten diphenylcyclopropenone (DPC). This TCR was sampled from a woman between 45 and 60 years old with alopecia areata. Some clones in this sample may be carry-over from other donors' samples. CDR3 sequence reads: CASSWVSTVGNSPLHF. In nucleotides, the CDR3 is TGTGCCAGCAGTTGGGTTTCGACAGTGGGTAATTCACCCCTCCACTTT.